The source of this T cell receptor (beta chain) is a study of somatic mutations in cytotoxic T cells in rheumatoid arthritis. Profiling relied on immunoSEQ multiplex PCR, and the TCRdb table lists in-frame clones only, not all of them. The repertoire includes some 25,000 clones, roughly 82% of them detected once, and around 5% sits in the top ten. Study results and caveats: Antigens targeted by the expanded CD8+ clones were unknown. Slight TRBV07 underrepresentation in rheumatoid arthritis patients went unadjusted for multiple comparisons.

Looked up from germline, CDR1 is SGDLS and CDR2 is YYNGEE. The CDR3 spans 12 residues. V was pared by 6 bases and J by 6 bases, with 9 bases between. Blood donors served as healthy controls; their median age was around 57 years (range about 20-70), and less than 60% were female. Worth noting for this clone: Its antigen is not known.

Sequenced material: CD8+ T cells sorted from blood. The clonotype comes from a man aged 50-60 years in good health. The genes are TRBV9 and TRBJ2-2; D may be TRBD1 (5 bases). The CDR3 coding sequence is TGTGCCAGCAAAGACAGTTCCGGGGAGCTGTTTTTT. Protein product: CASKDSSGELFF.